The rows below give T cell receptor beta chains drawn from one sample of a study of shared clonotypes between healthy human individuals. The table came from immunoSEQ multiplex PCR; TCRdb's copy has only in-frame clones and leaves some out. The sample shows around 940,000 clones, about three quarters of them seen only once. Sequences were obtained from memory CD4+ T cells sorted from blood. These receptors were taken from a man younger than 35 in good health. Both conserved end residues are part of each CDR3. Fields, in order: CDR3 protein, CDR3 DNA, D gene, CDR3 length, V gene, clone size, J gene. The D gene is left open where the match is weak. Clone sizes are given selectively: once, few, many, or a class where the clone is expanded.

cdr3_aa: CASSVGEGASGNTIYF
cdr3_nt: TGTGCCAGCAGCGTAGGAGAGGGGGCGTCTGGAAACACCATATATTTT
d_call: TRBD1
cdr3_length: 16
v_call: TRBV9
clone_size: -
j_call: TRBJ1-3

cdr3_aa: CASSEGGDGYTF
cdr3_nt: TGTGCCAGCAGTGAGGGAGGGGACGGCTACACCTTC
d_call: -
cdr3_length: 12
v_call: TRBV2
clone_size: -
j_call: TRBJ1-2

cdr3_aa: CASRPGGNSYEQYF
cdr3_nt: TGTGCCAGCAGACCCGGGGGTAATTCCTACGAGCAGTACTTC
d_call: -
cdr3_length: 14
v_call: TRBV28
clone_size: -
j_call: TRBJ2-7

cdr3_aa: CASSRPTGELFF
cdr3_nt: TGTGCCAGCTCACGCCCCACCGGGGAGCTGTTTTTT
d_call: -
cdr3_length: 12
v_call: TRBV18
clone_size: -
j_call: TRBJ2-2

cdr3_aa: CASSYRGGSNQPQHF
cdr3_nt: TGTGCCAGCAGTTACAGGGGAGGGAGCAATCAGCCCCAGCATTTT
d_call: -
cdr3_length: 15
v_call: TRBV6-5
clone_size: -
j_call: TRBJ1-5

cdr3_aa: CASSPPGAMRSNQPQHF
cdr3_nt: TGTGCCAGTAGCCCACCAGGGGCCATGAGAAGCAATCAGCCCCAGCATTTT
d_call: -
cdr3_length: 17
v_call: TRBV19
clone_size: -
j_call: TRBJ1-5

cdr3_aa: CASSQGAGNGNTIYF
cdr3_nt: TGCGCCAGCAGCCAAGGGGCAGGGAACGGAAACACCATATATTTT
d_call: -
cdr3_length: 15
v_call: TRBV4-1
clone_size: few
j_call: TRBJ1-3

cdr3_aa: CASSLTSSEAYEQYF
cdr3_nt: TGCGCCAGCAGCTTGACGTCTAGCGAAGCCTACGAGCAGTACTTC
d_call: -
cdr3_length: 15
v_call: TRBV5-1
clone_size: few
j_call: TRBJ2-7

cdr3_aa: CASSQELTGAGGGYTF
cdr3_nt: TGCGCCAGCAGCCAAGAGCTTACAGGGGCAGGGGGAGGCTACACCTTC
d_call: TRBD1
cdr3_length: 16
v_call: TRBV4-1
clone_size: -
j_call: TRBJ1-2

cdr3_aa: CASSSENRALNSPLHF
cdr3_nt: TGTGCCAGCAGTTCCGAGAACAGGGCCCTGAATTCACCCCTCCACTTT
d_call: -
cdr3_length: 16
v_call: TRBV6-6
clone_size: few
j_call: TRBJ1-6

cdr3_aa: CASSVRVGNTIYF
cdr3_nt: TGTGCCAGCAGCGTGAGGGTTGGAAACACCATATATTTT
d_call: -
cdr3_length: 13
v_call: TRBV9
clone_size: -
j_call: TRBJ1-3